The entry that follows covers one T cell receptor (beta chain) sequence. Its specificity is not known. The data stem from a study of OX40 agonist ivuxolimab in advanced cancers. The repertoire was sequenced with immunoSEQ multiplex PCR; TCRdb's copy has only in-frame clones and lacks some. Among tens of thousands of clones listed, around 84% were seen once. The germline CDR1 and CDR2 sequences are ENHRY and SYGVKD. Trimming removed 2 bases at V and 2 bases at J, with 7 bases between. CDR3 length equals 13 residues. Study results and limitations: Clonal expansion among partial responders at 0.1-3.0 mg/kg ranked near the lowest. Researchers did not establish what antigens the expanded peripheral T cells target. Dosing at 0.1 to 3.0 mg/kg was accompanied by clonal expansion of CD4+ and CD8+ blood T cells by week 6. On average, CD8+ T cells had more expanded clones than CD4+.

This sequence was found in an adult with an advanced solid tumor such as melanoma, head and neck, liver or kidney cancer. The sample was CD4+ or CD8+ T cells sorted from blood, taken in a trial of the OX40 agonist ivuxolimab. The chain uses TRBV10-3 and TRBJ2-7; tentative D call: TRBD1 (6 bases). CDR3 in amino acids: CAISEGDTYEQYV. In nucleotides, the CDR3 is TGTGCCATCAGTGAGGGGGACACCTACGAGCAGTACGTC.